The 17 T cell receptor beta chains reported below all come from one sample, sequenced in a study of neurological immune-mediated disorders. Using its own MiXCR run on the 5' RACE reads, TCRdb lists one record per CDR3 protein. The table records 95,000 or so distinct CDR3 sequences, roughly 3.5% of them present only once. Sequenced: PBMCs. The receptors shown here come from a woman aged 18 to 35 with multiple sclerosis.

This clonotype was seen many times. The chain links TRBV20-1 to TRBJ2-3, with TRBD2 matching 7 bases. Germline lookup yields CDR1 DFQATT and CDR2 SNEGSKA (reference sequence). After removal of 3 bases from V and 6 bases from J, the junction contained 12 bases not matched to a gene. There are 15 residues in the CDR3. The CDR3 reads CSASDPGLVGDTQYF. The CDR3 DNA is TGCAGTGCTAGCGACCCCGGACTAGTCGGGGATACGCAGTATTTT.

This clonotype was observed many times. The germline gene is not matched at one end of the junction; a read error may be the cause. CDR3 DNA sequence: TGCAGTGCCAGAGACAGGGAGGGAGGACAGCCCCAGCATTTT. This gives the protein CSARDREGGQPQHF. The chain recombines TRBV20-1 with TRBJ1-5, with TRBD1 matching 7 bases. Germline values: CDR1 DFQATT, CDR2 SNEGSKA (reference sequence). The CDR3 spans 14 residues.

This clonotype was seen many times. The genes are TRBV20-1 and TRBJ1-1, with 8 bases aligning to TRBD1. In germline, CDR1 is DFQATT, CDR2 SNEGSKA (reference sequence). The CDR3 is 14 residues long. The trim removed 5 bases at V and 3 bases at J, leaving 8 bases unmatched. CDR3 in DNA: TGCAGTGCTTTGACAGGGGCCGGGGACACTGAAGCTTTCTTT. Protein: CSALTGAGDTEAFF.

The J gene is TRBJ1-1, the V gene TRBV7-2, with D hard to call. The CDR3 loop spans 12 amino acids. V lost 1 base, J lost 6 bases, and 6 bases lay in between. The germline CDR1 and CDR2 sequences are SGHTA and FQGNSA. CDR3 nucleotide sequence: TGTGCCAGCAGCTTAGTAAGACCTGAAGCTTTCTTT. Its protein product is CASSLVRPEAFF.

This clonotype has a count of ten or more. The rearrangement joins TRBV5-1 to TRBJ1-5; tentative D call: TRBD1 (6 bases). CDR3 length: 15 residues. Looked up from germline, CDR1 is SGHRS and CDR2 is YFSETQ. V was clipped by 4 bases and J by 3 bases, with 14 bases between them. CDR3 residues: CASSVGGQNNQPQHF. CDR3 DNA: TGCGCCAGCAGCGTCGGAGGACAGAACAATCAGCCCCAGCATTTT.

This clonotype was counted ten times or more. The chain employs TRBV5-1 and TRBJ2-7; D is perhaps TRBD2 (5 bases). CDR3 length: 14 amino acids. The germline V and J ends were trimmed by 2 bases and 7 bases, with 16 bases remaining between them. The germline V gene has CDR1 SGHRS and CDR2 YFSETQ. In DNA form, the CDR3 reads TGCGCCAGCAGCTTCGGCGGCCCCCCGGGAGAGCAGTACTTC. The encoded protein is CASSFGGPPGEQYF.

There are many counts of this clonotype. The rearrangement joins TRBV6-5 to TRBJ2-5, with 11 bases matching TRBD1. With 2 bases clipped from V and 4 bases from J, the junction kept 3 bases outside the gene matches. The CDR3 covers 15 residues. CDR1 is MNHEY, CDR2 SVGAGI, per germline. CDR3 bases: TGTGCCAGCAGTTACGTCGGGACAGGGGGAGAGACCCAGTACTTC. Translated: CASSYVGTGGETQYF.

The table lists this clonotype with many counts. The chain is built from TRBV29-1 and TRBJ2-7; D gene uncertain. The V end was cut by 5 bases, the J end by 4 bases, with 18 bases between. Germline V gives CDR1 SQVTM, CDR2 ANQGSEA. The CDR3 has 14 amino acids. This CDR3 reads CSVRADRSLYEQYF. CDR3 in DNA: TGCAGCGTTCGGGCGGACCGTTCATTATACGAGCAGTACTTC.

This clonotype was detected many times. The rearrangement joins TRBV6-6 to TRBJ1-3; maybe TRBD1 (5 bases). Trimming pared 0 bases from V and 0 bases from J, leaving 6 bases between. The CDR3 has 15 residues. Germline CDR1 is MNHNY and CDR2 is SVGAGI (reference sequence). The CDR3 protein is CASSYSGVSGNTIYF. CDR3 DNA sequence: TGTGCCAGCAGTTACTCAGGGGTCTCTGGAAACACCATATATTTT.

This clonotype came up many times. This chain links TRBV12-3 or TRBV12-4 with TRBJ2-3; TRBD2 agrees at 8 bases. Trimming took 2 bases from V and 4 from J; bases not matched to a gene: 14. The CDR3 has 18 amino acids. In DNA form, the CDR3 reads TGTGCCAGCAGTTTACTCCATACAAACGGGGGGGCAGCAGATACGCAGTATTTT. It codes for CASSLLHTNGGAADTQYF.

This clonotype has a count of ten or more. The J gene is TRBJ1-1, the V gene TRBV6-5; no definite D call. Trimming took off 10 bases at V and 0 bases at J, with 6 bases between the two ends. The CDR3 consists of 11 residues. The germline CDR1 and CDR2 sequences are MNHEY and SVGAGI. The CDR3, as DNA: TGTGCCACCCGAGTGAACACTGAAGCTTTCTTT. It translates to CATRVNTEAFF.

This clonotype appeared a few times. This may stem from a read error, because a much larger clone lies one nucleotide away. The V gene is TRBV18, the J gene TRBJ1-3, with D tentatively TRBD1 (6 bases). This CDR3 region has 18 residues. Germline CDR1 reads KGHSH; CDR2 reads LQKENI. CDR3 in amino acids: CASSQTGPSTFSGKTIYF. CDR3 nucleotide sequence: TGTGCCAGCTCACAAACAGGGCCCAGTACCTTCTCTGGAAAAACCATATATTTT.

This clonotype showed up just a few times. The chain carries TRBV10-3 and TRBJ2-6; D uncertain. The length of the CDR3 is 15 residues. Trimming removed 4 bases at V and 1 base at J, with 8 bases between. Germline V gene lookup returns CDR1 ENHRY and CDR2 SYGVKD. The CDR3 bases are TGTGCCATCAGTGGGTGGGATTCTGGGGCCAACGTCCTGACTTTC. It specifies CAISGWDSGANVLTF.

This clonotype was detected many times. The chain combines TRBV20-1 with TRBJ2-7; D gene uncertain. Trimming cost V 0 bases and J 0 bases, with 6 bases left between them. Germline CDR1 is DFQATT and CDR2 is SNEGSKA (reference sequence). The CDR3 totals 13 residues. CDR3 residues: CSARDQVSYEQYF. CDR3 nucleotide sequence: TGCAGTGCTAGAGATCAGGTCTCCTACGAGCAGTACTTC.

This clonotype was seen repeatedly, ten times or more. This chain joins TRBV20-1 and TRBJ2-5, with a possible D match to TRBD1 (6 bases). The V gene lost 0 bases and the J gene lost 7 bases, with 21 bases spanning the gap. This CDR3 region has 16 residues. In germline, CDR1 is DFQATT, CDR2 SNEGSKA (reference sequence). The CDR3 loop is CSARDPGASLWGTQYF. DNA for the CDR3: TGCAGTGCTAGAGACCCAGGGGCTTCTTTGTGGGGGACCCAGTACTTC.

This clonotype occurred many times. CDR3 coding DNA: TGTGCCAGCAGCAGGGGCGCAGATACGCAGTATTTT. It yields the protein CASSRGADTQYF. The rearrangement uses TRBV12-3 or TRBV12-4 and TRBJ2-3; tentative D call: TRBD1 (6 bases). The CDR3 is made up of 12 amino acids. V lost 6 bases to trimming and J lost 4 bases, with 8 bases between them.

This clonotype was detected many times. The V call is TRBV12-3 or TRBV12-4, the J call TRBJ2-3; D uncertain. The V end was cut by 5 bases, the J end by 3 bases, with 9 bases between. The CDR3 is 13 amino acids. CDR3 nucleotides: TGTGCCAGCAGTCGAATCGAAACAGATACGCAGTATTTT. Translating gives CASSRIETDTQYF.